Listed below are T cell receptor beta chains from one sample, sequenced in a study of cytomegalovirus exposure and HLA in healthy donors. Using immunoSEQ multiplex PCR, the repertoire was profiled, and TCRdb retains in-frame clones only, with some absent. The profile covers about 130,000 clones, with roughly 79% appearing a single time and 1.1% taken by the ten largest. The sequenced material came from PBMCs. The receptors were sampled from a male donor in good health and CMV-seronegative. Each CDR3 is given with its conserved first and last residue. The D gene is left open where the match is weak. Size is stated for part of the rows, as once, few or many counts, or as a class when the clone is expanded.

clone_size: .; j_call: TRBJ1-1; v_call: TRBV11-2; d_call: .; cdr3_aa: CASSLPVSNTEAFF; cdr3_nt: TGTGCCAGCAGCTTGCCAGTATCGAACACTGAAGCTTTCTTT
clone_size: once; j_call: TRBJ2-1; v_call: TRBV25-1; d_call: TRBD2; cdr3_aa: CASSALAGAYNEQFF; cdr3_nt: TGTGCCAGCAGTGCTCTAGCGGGGGCCTACAATGAGCAGTTCTTC
clone_size: .; j_call: TRBJ2-5; v_call: TRBV7-9; d_call: .; cdr3_aa: CASSETGGAGTQYF; cdr3_nt: TGTGCCAGCAGCGAAACAGGCGGGGCCGGGACCCAGTACTTC
clone_size: .; j_call: TRBJ2-7; v_call: TRBV6-6; d_call: .; cdr3_aa: CASASGNEQYF; cdr3_nt: TGTGCCAGCGCGTCCGGGAACGAGCAGTACTTC
clone_size: .; j_call: TRBJ1-1; v_call: TRBV19; d_call: TRBD1; cdr3_aa: CASGRGASEAFF; cdr3_nt: TGTGCCAGTGGCAGGGGGGCGTCTGAAGCTTTCTTT
clone_size: .; j_call: TRBJ1-1; v_call: TRBV2; d_call: TRBD1; cdr3_aa: CASSGQGMNTEAFF; cdr3_nt: TGTGCCAGCAGTGGACAGGGGATGAACACTGAAGCTTTCTTT
clone_size: few; j_call: TRBJ2-4; v_call: TRBV5-4; d_call: TRBD1; cdr3_aa: CASSLGRGSTSGNIQYF; cdr3_nt: TGTGCCAGCAGCTTGGGCAGGGGGTCCACCTCTGGGAACATTCAGTACTTC
clone_size: .; j_call: TRBJ1-2; v_call: TRBV5-1; d_call: .; cdr3_aa: CASSPTGQLFNYGYTF; cdr3_nt: TGCGCCAGCAGCCCTACCGGACAGCTTTTTAACTATGGCTACACCTTC
clone_size: .; j_call: TRBJ2-7; v_call: TRBV30; d_call: TRBD2; cdr3_aa: CAWSGIAGFYEQYF; cdr3_nt: TGTGCCTGGAGTGGAATAGCGGGTTTCTACGAGCAGTACTTC
clone_size: few; j_call: TRBJ1-5; v_call: TRBV5-1; d_call: TRBD1; cdr3_aa: CASSIQGAGGNQPQHF; cdr3_nt: TGCGCCAGCAGCATTCAGGGGGCAGGGGGCAATCAGCCCCAGCATTTT
clone_size: .; j_call: TRBJ1-2; v_call: TRBV6-1; d_call: TRBD1; cdr3_aa: CASSEVYTGGYGYTF; cdr3_nt: TGTGCCAGCAGTGAAGTGTATACAGGGGGCTATGGCTACACCTTC
clone_size: once; j_call: TRBJ2-2; v_call: TRBV4-1; d_call: .; cdr3_aa: CASSREQGARIPGELFF; cdr3_nt: TGCGCCAGCAGCCGAGAGCAGGGTGCCCGTATTCCCGGGGAGCTGTTTTTT
clone_size: .; j_call: TRBJ2-5; v_call: TRBV19; d_call: TRBD2; cdr3_aa: CASRGTSGGGTQYF; cdr3_nt: TGTGCCAGTAGGGGGACTAGCGGCGGTGGGACCCAGTACTTC
clone_size: .; j_call: TRBJ2-5; v_call: TRBV6-5; d_call: TRBD2; cdr3_aa: CASSRLAGTQETQYF; cdr3_nt: TGTGCCAGCAGCCGACTAGCGGGCACACAAGAGACCCAGTACTTC
clone_size: .; j_call: TRBJ1-6; v_call: TRBV7-8; d_call: TRBD1; cdr3_aa: CASSFRQGVGNSPLHF; cdr3_nt: TGTGCCAGCAGCTTCCGACAGGGTGTTGGGAATTCACCCCTCCACTTT
clone_size: .; j_call: TRBJ1-5; v_call: TRBV7-2; d_call: .; cdr3_aa: CASSPLGRTSNQPQHF; cdr3_nt: TGTGCCAGCAGCCCCCTGGGGAGGACGAGCAATCAGCCCCAGCATTTT
clone_size: .; j_call: TRBJ2-1; v_call: TRBV2; d_call: .; cdr3_aa: CAIPMRDTGANEQFF; cdr3_nt: TGTGCTATTCCCATGAGGGACACCGGGGCGAATGAGCAGTTCTTC
clone_size: .; j_call: TRBJ1-2; v_call: TRBV30; d_call: TRBD1; cdr3_aa: CAWSHRTGGNYGYTF; cdr3_nt: TGTGCCTGGAGTCACCGGACAGGCGGAAACTATGGCTACACCTTC
clone_size: few; j_call: TRBJ1-4; v_call: TRBV2; d_call: .; cdr3_aa: CASMREKLFF; cdr3_nt: TGTGCCAGCATGCGGGAAAAACTGTTTTTT
clone_size: once; j_call: TRBJ1-4; v_call: TRBV19; d_call: .; cdr3_aa: CASIGTPNEKLFF; cdr3_nt: TGTGCCAGTATAGGGACACCGAATGAAAAACTGTTTTTT
clone_size: .; j_call: TRBJ2-3; v_call: TRBV5-6; d_call: .; cdr3_aa: CASSLGGGADTQYF; cdr3_nt: TGTGCCAGCAGCTTAGGAGGGGGCGCAGATACGCAGTATTTT
clone_size: .; j_call: TRBJ1-5; v_call: TRBV4-3; d_call: .; cdr3_aa: CASSQGRDQPQHF; cdr3_nt: TGCGCCAGCAGCCAAGGTCGAGATCAGCCCCAGCATTTT
clone_size: .; j_call: TRBJ2-5; v_call: TRBV5-6; d_call: .; cdr3_aa: CASGAGIQETQYF; cdr3_nt: TGTGCCAGCGGGGCAGGGATCCAAGAGACCCAGTACTTC
clone_size: .; j_call: TRBJ1-1; v_call: TRBV6-5; d_call: .; cdr3_aa: CASSRAAFVEAFF; cdr3_nt: TGTGCCAGCAGCCGAGCCGCATTCGTAGAAGCTTTCTTT
clone_size: .; j_call: TRBJ2-5; v_call: TRBV7-9; d_call: TRBD1; cdr3_aa: CASSWNTGGQETQYF; cdr3_nt: TGTGCCAGCAGCTGGAATACAGGGGGCCAAGAGACCCAGTACTTC
clone_size: once; j_call: TRBJ2-7; v_call: TRBV6-5; d_call: .; cdr3_aa: CASSYSYEHEQYF; cdr3_nt: TGTGCCAGCAGTTACTCTTACGAGCACGAGCAGTACTTC
clone_size: .; j_call: TRBJ1-6; v_call: TRBV4-1; d_call: .; cdr3_aa: CASSQEGGAAYNSPLHF; cdr3_nt: TGCGCCAGCAGCCAAGAAGGGGGGGCGGCCTATAATTCACCCCTCCACTTT